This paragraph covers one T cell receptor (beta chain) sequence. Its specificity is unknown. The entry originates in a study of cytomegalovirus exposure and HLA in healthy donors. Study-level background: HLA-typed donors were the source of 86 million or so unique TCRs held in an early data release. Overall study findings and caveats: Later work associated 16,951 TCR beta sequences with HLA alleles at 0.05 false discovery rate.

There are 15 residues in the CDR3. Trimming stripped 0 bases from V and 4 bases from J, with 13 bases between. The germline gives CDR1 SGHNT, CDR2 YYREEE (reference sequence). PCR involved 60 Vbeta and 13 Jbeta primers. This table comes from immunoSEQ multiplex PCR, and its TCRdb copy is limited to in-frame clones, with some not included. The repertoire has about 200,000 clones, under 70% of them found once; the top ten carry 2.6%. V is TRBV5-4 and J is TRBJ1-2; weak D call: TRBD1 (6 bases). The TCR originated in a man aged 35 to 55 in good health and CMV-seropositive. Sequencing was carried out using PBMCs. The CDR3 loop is CASSLGSGAGYGYTF. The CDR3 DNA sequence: TGTGCCAGCAGCTTGGGTTCAGGGGCGGGCTATGGCTACACCTTC.